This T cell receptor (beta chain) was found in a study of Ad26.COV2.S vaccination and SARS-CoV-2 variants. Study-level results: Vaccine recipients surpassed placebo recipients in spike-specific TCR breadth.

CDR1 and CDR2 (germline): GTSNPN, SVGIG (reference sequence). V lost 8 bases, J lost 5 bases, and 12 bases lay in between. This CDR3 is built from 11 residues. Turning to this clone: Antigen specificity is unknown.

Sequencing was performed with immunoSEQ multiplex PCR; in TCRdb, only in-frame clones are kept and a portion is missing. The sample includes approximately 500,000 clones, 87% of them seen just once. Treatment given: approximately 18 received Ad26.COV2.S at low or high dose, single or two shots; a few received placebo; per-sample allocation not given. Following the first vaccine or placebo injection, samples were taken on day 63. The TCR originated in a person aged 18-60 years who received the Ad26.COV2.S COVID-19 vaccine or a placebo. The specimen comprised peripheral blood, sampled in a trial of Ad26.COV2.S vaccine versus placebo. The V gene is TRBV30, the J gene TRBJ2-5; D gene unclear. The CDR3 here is CAMARQETQYF. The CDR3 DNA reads TGTGCCATGGCCCGCCAGGAGACCCAGTACTTC.